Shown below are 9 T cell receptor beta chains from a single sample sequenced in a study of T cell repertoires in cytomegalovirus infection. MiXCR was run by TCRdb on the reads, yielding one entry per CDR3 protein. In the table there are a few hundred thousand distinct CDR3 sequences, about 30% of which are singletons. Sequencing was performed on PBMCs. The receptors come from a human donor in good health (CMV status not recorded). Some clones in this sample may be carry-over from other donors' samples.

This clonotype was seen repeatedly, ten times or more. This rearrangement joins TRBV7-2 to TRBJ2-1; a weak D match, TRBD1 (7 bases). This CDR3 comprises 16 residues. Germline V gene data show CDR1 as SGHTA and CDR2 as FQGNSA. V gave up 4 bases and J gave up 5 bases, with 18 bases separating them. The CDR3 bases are TGTGCCAGCAGCTCCAGGGGGAGGTTTTTTCACAATGAGCAGTTCTTC. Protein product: CASSSRGRFFHNEQFF.

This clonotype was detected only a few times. CDR3 DNA sequence: TGTGCCAGTAGTATAATGGGAGGAGAGACCCAGTACTTC. Translating it yields CASSIMGGETQYF. The chain uses TRBV19 and TRBJ2-5; possibly TRBD2 for D (6 bases). Trimming stripped 2 bases from V and 4 bases from J, with 8 bases between. This CDR3 spans 13 amino acids. The V gene's germline CDR1 is LNHDA and CDR2 SQIVND (reference sequence). Filled out from reference TRBV19 and TRBJ2-5, the complete variable domain reads DGGITQSPKYLFRKEGQNVTLSCEQNLNHDAMYWYRQDPGQGLRLIYYSQIVNDFQKGDIAEGYSVSREKKESFPLTVTSAQKNPTAFYLCASSIMGGETQYFGPGTRLLVL.

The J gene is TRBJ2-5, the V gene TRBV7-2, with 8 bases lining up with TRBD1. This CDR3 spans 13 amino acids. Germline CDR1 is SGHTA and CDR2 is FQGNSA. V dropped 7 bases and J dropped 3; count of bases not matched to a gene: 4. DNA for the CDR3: TGTGCCAGCAACCCGACAGGGGAAGAGACCCAGTACTTC. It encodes CASNPTGEETQYF.

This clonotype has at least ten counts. The CDR3 reads CASRGVDTQYF. The CDR3, as DNA: TGTGCCAGCAGGGGGGTGGATACGCAGTATTTT. This chain joins TRBV7-2 and TRBJ2-3; perhaps D is TRBD1 or TRBD2 (5 bases each). CDR3 size: 11 residues. Trimming removed 6 bases at V and 6 bases at J, with 7 bases between. Germline CDR1 SGHTA, CDR2 FQGNSA.

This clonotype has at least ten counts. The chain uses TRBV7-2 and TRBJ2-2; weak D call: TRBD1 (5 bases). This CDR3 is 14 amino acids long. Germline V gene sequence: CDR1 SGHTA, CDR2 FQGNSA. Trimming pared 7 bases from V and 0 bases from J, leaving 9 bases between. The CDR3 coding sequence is TGTGCCAGCAACCCGACAGCGAACACCGGGGAGCTGTTTTTT. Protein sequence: CASNPTANTGELFF.

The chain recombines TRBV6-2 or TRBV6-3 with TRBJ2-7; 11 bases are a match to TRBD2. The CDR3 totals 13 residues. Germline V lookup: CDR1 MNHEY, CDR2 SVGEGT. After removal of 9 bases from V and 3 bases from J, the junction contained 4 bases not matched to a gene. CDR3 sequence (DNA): TGTGCCAGTGGACTAGCGGGTATCTACGAGCAGTACTTC. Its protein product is CASGLAGIYEQYF.

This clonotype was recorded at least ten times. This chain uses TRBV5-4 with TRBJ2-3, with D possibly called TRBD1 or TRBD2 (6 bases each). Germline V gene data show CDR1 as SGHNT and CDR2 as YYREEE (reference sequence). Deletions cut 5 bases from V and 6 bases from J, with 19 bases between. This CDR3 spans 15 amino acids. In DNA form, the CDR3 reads TGTGCCAGCAGAGGGGGGATAGCCAATCGGGATACGCAGTATTTT. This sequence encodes CASRGGIANRDTQYF.

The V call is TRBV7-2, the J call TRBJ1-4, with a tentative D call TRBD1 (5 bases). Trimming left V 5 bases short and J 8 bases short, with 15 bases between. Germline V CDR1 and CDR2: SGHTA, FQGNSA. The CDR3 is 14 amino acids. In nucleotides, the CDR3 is TGTGCCAGCAGCCCCCATCAACGGGGCGAAAAACTGTTTTTT. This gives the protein CASSPHQRGEKLFF.

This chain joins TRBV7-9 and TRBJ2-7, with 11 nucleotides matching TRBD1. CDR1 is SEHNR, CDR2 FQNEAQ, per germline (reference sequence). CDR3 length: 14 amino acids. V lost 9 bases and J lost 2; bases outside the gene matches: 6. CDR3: CASSTGQGAYEQYF. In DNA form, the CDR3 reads TGTGCCAGTAGTACGGGACAGGGGGCCTACGAGCAGTACTTC.